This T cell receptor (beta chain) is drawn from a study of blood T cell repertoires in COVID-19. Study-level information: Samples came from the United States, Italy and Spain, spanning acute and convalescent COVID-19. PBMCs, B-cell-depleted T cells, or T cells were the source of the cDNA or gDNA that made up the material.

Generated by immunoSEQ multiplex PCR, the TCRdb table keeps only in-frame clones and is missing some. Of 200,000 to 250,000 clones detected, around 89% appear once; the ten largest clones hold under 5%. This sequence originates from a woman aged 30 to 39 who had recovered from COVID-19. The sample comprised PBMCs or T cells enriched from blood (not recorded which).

The CDR3 reads CASSQEIWTETSTDTQYF. As DNA, the CDR3 is TGTGCCAGCAGCCAAGAGATCTGGACAGAGACTAGCACAGATACGCAGTATTTT. J is TRBJ2-3 and V is TRBV14; possibly TRBD1 for D (6 bases). Trimming removed 0 bases at V and 0 bases at J, with 16 bases between. Germline CDR1 and CDR2: SGHDN and FVKESK. The CDR3 extends over 18 amino acids.